These 24 T cell receptor beta chains were sequenced from one sample in a study of technical replicates of blood from a handful of donors. Profiling relied on immunoSEQ multiplex PCR, and the TCRdb table lists in-frame clones only, not all of them. The sample has roughly 13,000 clones; 80% to 85% are singletons. The sample taken for sequencing was PBMCs. Source of these receptors: a human donor in good health.

This rearrangement joins TRBV5-1 to TRBJ1-6; the D is unclear. CDR1 and CDR2 (germline): SGHRS, YFSETQ. The CDR3 loop spans 15 amino acids. The ends were cut back, 0 bases at V and 5 bases at J, with 9 bases in the middle. CDR3 nucleotides: TGCGCCAGCAGCTTGGGGCAGGTCAATAATTCACCCCTCCACTTT. Protein: CASSLGQVNNSPLHF.

J is TRBJ1-2 and V is TRBV4-1; the D is unclear. V was clipped by 4 bases and J by 3 bases, with 18 bases between them. This CDR3 has 16 residues. CDR1 MGHRA and CDR2 YSYEKL come from the germline V gene. The CDR3 nucleotides are TGCGCCAGCAGCCTAACCCACCTGGGAGGAGACTATGGCTACACCTTC. Translated: CASSLTHLGGDYGYTF.

The chain employs TRBV18 and TRBJ1-1, with 7 bases lining up with TRBD1. J was trimmed by 1 base and V by 6 bases; bases with no gene match: 11. The CDR3 has 16 amino acids. Germline-derived CDR1 and CDR2 are KGHSH and LQKENI. The CDR3 reads CASSPRSGTENTEAFF. The CDR3 DNA reads TGTGCCAGCTCCCCTAGGTCCGGGACAGAGAACACTGAAGCTTTCTTT.

The chain links TRBV18 to TRBJ2-7, with 7 bases identical to TRBD2. CDR1 KGHSH and CDR2 LQKENI come from the germline V gene. This CDR3 has 16 amino acids. Losses at the gene ends were 5 bases for V and 1 base for J; bases not matched to a gene: 11. This CDR3 reads CASSTTRASGSYEQYF. The CDR3 region has the DNA TGTGCCAGCTCAACCACCCGGGCTAGCGGATCCTACGAGCAGTACTTC.

This clone occurred a few times. This chain joins TRBV28 and TRBJ2-7; possible D gene TRBD2, 5 bases. Germline CDR1 MDHEN, CDR2 SYDVKM. Trimming removed 7 bases from V and 2 bases from J, with 12 bases in between. CDR3 size: 13 residues. The CDR3 DNA reads TGTGCCAGCACCCAGGAGGTCACCTACGAGCAGTACTTC. It translates to CASTQEVTYEQYF.

The J gene is TRBJ2-4, the V gene TRBV11-2; D is possibly TRBD1 (5 bases). The CDR3 is made up of 14 amino acids. V lost 5 bases and J lost 7, with 15 bases in between. The germline V gene has CDR1 SGHAT and CDR2 FQNNGV. Here the CDR3 reads CASSTNSGANIQYF. The CDR3 bases are TGTGCCAGCAGCACCAATAGTGGGGCCAACATTCAGTACTTC.

The gene calls are TRBV11-2 and TRBJ1-1, with D possibly matching TRBD1 (6 bases). Germline V CDR1 and CDR2: SGHAT, FQNNGV. The V end lost 2 bases, the J end lost 1 base, and 11 bases lay between the germline ends. There are 15 residues in the CDR3. As DNA, the CDR3 is TGTGCCAGCAGCTTAAGTAAGACAGGGAACACTGAAGCTTTCTTT. Its protein product is CASSLSKTGNTEAFF. Supplemented by reference TRBV11-2 and TRBJ1-1, the full variable domain reads EAGVAQSPRYKIIEKRQSVAFWCNPISGHATLYWYQQILGQGPKLLIQFQNNGVVDDSQLPKDRFSAERLKGVDSTLKIQPAKLEDSAVYLCASSLSKTGNTEAFFGQGTRLTVV.

The chain links TRBV7-7 to TRBJ2-2; a possible D gene is TRBD1 (6 bases). The germline V gene encodes CDR1 SSHAT and CDR2 FNYEAQ (reference sequence). The CDR3 totals 14 residues. V shed 6 bases and J shed 1 base, with 9 bases lying between them. CDR3 DNA sequence: TGTGCCAGCAGTCGACAGGTGAACACCGGGGAGCTGTTTTTT. It is translated as CASSRQVNTGELFF.

The chain is built from TRBV13 and TRBJ2-7, with 8 bases identical to TRBD1. Germline V gives CDR1 PRHDT, CDR2 FYEKMQ (reference sequence). With V trimmed by 5 bases and J by 2 bases, 5 bases remained unmatched. There are 14 residues in the CDR3. CDR3 sequence: CASSPSTGAYEQYF. CDR3 bases: TGTGCCAGCAGCCCATCGACAGGGGCCTACGAGCAGTACTTC. The entire variable domain, with the rest obtained from reference TRBV13 and TRBJ2-7, is as follows: AAGVIQSPRHLIKEKRETATLKCYPIPRHDTVYWYQQGPGQDPQFLISFYEKMQSDKGSIPDRFSAQQFSDYHSELNMSSLELGDSALYFCASSPSTGAYEQYFGPGTRLTVT.

Only one count was recorded for this clone. J is TRBJ2-5 and V is TRBV5-4; 9 nucleotides line up with TRBD2. The CDR3 spans 18 residues. V lost 0 bases and J lost 4; bases outside the gene matches: 13. Germline V gene lookup returns CDR1 SGHNT and CDR2 YYREEE (reference sequence). The DNA of the CDR3 is TGTGCCAGCAGCTTGGGTTCAACCGTCGGCGGGAGGGTAGAGACCCAGTACTTC. Protein product: CASSLGSTVGGRVETQYF.

V is TRBV11-2 and J is TRBJ1-2, with a tentative D call TRBD1 (6 bases). CDR1 is SGHAT, CDR2 FQNNGV, per germline. The V end lost 1 base, the J end lost 4 bases, and 16 bases lay between the germline ends. The CDR3 is made up of 16 amino acids. The CDR3 sequence: CASSLGFRGQSYGYTF. The CDR3 nucleotides are TGTGCCAGCAGCTTAGGGTTCAGGGGCCAAAGCTATGGCTACACCTTC.

This chain links TRBV6-1 with TRBJ2-6, with 7 bases lining up with TRBD2. V was pared by 7 bases and J by 2 bases, with 5 bases of the junction left unmatched. CDR3 length: 15 amino acids. Germline V gene lookup returns CDR1 MNHNS and CDR2 SASEGT. This CDR3 is CASTSGGAGANVLTF. Here the CDR3 DNA reads TGTGCCAGCACCAGTGGGGGGGCTGGGGCCAACGTCCTGACTTTC.

This clone was seen only once. The V and J genes are TRBV7-2 and TRBJ2-1; 9 bases match TRBD2. Trimming took 4 bases from V and 0 from J; bases not matched to a gene: 4. There are 16 residues in the CDR3. The germline V gene has CDR1 SGHTA and CDR2 FQGNSA. The CDR3, as DNA: TGTGCCAGCAGCTCTAGCGGGGCCTTCTCCTACAATGAGCAGTTCTTC. Translation: CASSSSGAFSYNEQFF.

The CDR3, as DNA: TGTGCCAGCAGCTTCGACTACCCTTTCGGGGAGCTGTTTTTT. Protein product: CASSFDYPFGELFF. The chain couples TRBV11-2 to TRBJ2-2; a weak D match, TRBD2 (5 bases). Per the germline V gene, CDR1 is SGHAT and CDR2 is FQNNGV. Trimming pared 3 bases from V and 7 bases from J, leaving 12 bases between. The CDR3 loop spans 14 amino acids.

Comments on this clone: The junction does not match germline at one end; this may be a read error. This chain joins TRBV6-1 and TRBJ2-7; TRBD2 matches 9 bases. Germline V lookup: CDR1 MNHNS, CDR2 SASEGT. CDR3 length: 15 amino acids. The CDR3 region has the DNA TGTGCCAGCAGTAAAGCGGTACTAGCGGGTTACGAGCAGTACTTC. The encoded protein is CASSKAVLAGYEQYF.

The chain's CDR3 is CASSFRLAFGLNEQFF. DNA for the CDR3: TGTGCCAGCAGCTTTCGACTAGCTTTTGGTCTGAATGAGCAGTTCTTC. The chain couples TRBV5-6 to TRBJ2-1; 7 bases fit TRBD2. The CDR3 has 16 residues. The germline CDR1 and CDR2 sequences are SGHDT and YYEEEE. After removal of 2 bases from V and 7 bases from J, the junction contained 12 bases not matched to a gene.

The chain is built from TRBV10-1 and TRBJ2-2, with D tentatively TRBD1 (5 bases). The germline CDR1 and CDR2 sequences are WNHNN and SYGVQD (reference sequence). The CDR3 loop spans 15 amino acids. V shed 3 bases and J shed 3 bases, with 11 bases lying between them. CDR3 residues: CASSENSRDTGELFF. DNA for the CDR3: TGCGCCAGCAGTGAAAACAGCAGGGACACCGGGGAGCTGTTTTTT.

This chain connects TRBV18 to TRBJ2-4; D ambiguous. V lost 2 bases to trimming and J lost 5 bases, with 7 bases between them. Germline V gene data show CDR1 as KGHSH and CDR2 as LQKENI. CDR3 length equals 13 residues. CDR3 nucleotide sequence: TGTGCCAGCTCACCAGGCTCCGAAAACATTCAGTACTTC. This sequence encodes CASSPGSENIQYF.

The chain couples TRBV14 to TRBJ2-7, with 9 bases aligning to TRBD2. Trimming at V came to 6 bases and at J to 4 bases, leaving 7 bases not matched to a gene. CDR3 length equals 14 residues. CDR1 is SGHDN and CDR2 is FVKESK in the germline V gene. CDR3 DNA sequence: TGTGCCAGCAGGACTAGCGGAGGGAATTACGAGCAGTACTTC. Encoded protein: CASRTSGGNYEQYF. Together with reference TRBV14 and TRBJ2-7, the CDR3 gives the full variable domain: EAGVTQFPSHSVIEKGQTVTLRCDPISGHDNLYWYRRVMGKEIKFLLHFVKESKQDESGMPNNRFLAERTGGTYSTLKVQPAELEDSGVYFCASRTSGGNYEQYFGPGTRLTVT.

The rearrangement uses TRBV28 and TRBJ1-1, with 7 positions matching TRBD1. The CDR3 length is 13 residues. V dropped 2 bases and J dropped 10; count of bases not matched to a gene: 7. CDR1 is MDHEN, CDR2 SYDVKM, per germline. Here the CDR3 reads CASSLLQGIGAFF. The CDR3 region has the DNA TGTGCCAGCAGTTTACTACAGGGGATAGGAGCTTTCTTT.

The chain joins TRBV7-7 to TRBJ2-1; 8 positions agree with TRBD2. The CDR3 loop spans 15 amino acids. J gave up 7 bases and V 1 base, and 6 bases lay outside the gene matches. The germline gives CDR1 SSHAT, CDR2 FNYEAQ (reference sequence). CDR3: CASSLGGTSLNEQFF. For the CDR3, the DNA is TGTGCCAGCAGCTTAGGAGGGACTAGTCTTAATGAGCAGTTCTTC.

This sequence joins TRBV28 and TRBJ1-4; D is uncertain. V was cut by 8 bases and J by 8 bases, with 15 bases left in between. The CDR3 runs to 13 residues. The V gene's germline CDR1 is MDHEN and CDR2 SYDVKM. CDR3 coding DNA: TGTGCCAGCCTGGGCGGAGGAGAGGAAAAACTGTTTTTT. This gives the protein CASLGGGEEKLFF. The variable domain in full, with the rest retrieved from reference TRBV28 and TRBJ1-4, is DVKVTQSSRYLVKRTGEKVFLECVQDMDHENMFWYRQDPGLGLRLIYFSYDVKMKEKGDIPEGYSVSREKKERFSLILESASTNQTSMYLCASLGGGEEKLFFGSGTQLSVL.

The DNA for the CDR3 is TGTGCCAGCAGCGCAAGCTCAGGGGGTGAAAAACTGTTTTTT. Amino acid sequence: CASSASSGGEKLFF. J is TRBJ1-4 and V is TRBV9; 7 positions match TRBD1. Germline CDR1 SGDLS, CDR2 YYNGEE. J was trimmed by 7 bases and V by 3 bases; bases with no gene match: 6. The CDR3 extends over 14 amino acids.

In this sample, this clone turned up a few times. J is TRBJ1-5 and V is TRBV2; no clear D. The V gene's germline CDR1 is SNHLY and CDR2 FYNNEI. The CDR3 runs 12 residues. V was shortened by 1 base and J by 8 bases, with 6 bases between the two germline ends. This chain's CDR3 is CASSEGEEPQHF. Here the CDR3 DNA reads TGTGCCAGCAGTGAAGGTGAGGAGCCCCAGCATTTT.